These 27 T cell receptor beta chains were sequenced from one sample in a study of blood T cell repertoires in COVID-19. The method was immunoSEQ multiplex PCR; TCRdb's version includes in-frame clones alone and lacks a portion of them. This table holds about 400,000 clones, roughly 86% found once. The specimen sequenced was PBMCs or T cells enriched from blood (not recorded which). The receptors were sampled from a woman aged 40 to 50 with acute COVID-19.

This sequence joins TRBV7-9 and TRBJ2-1; the match to TRBD2 covers 10 bases. Losses at the gene ends were 7 bases for V and 7 bases for J; bases not matched to a gene: 10. The CDR3 consists of 15 residues. Germline-derived CDR1 and CDR2 are SEHNR and FQNEAQ (reference sequence). The CDR3 bases are TGTGCCAGCACCTCGTCTAGCGGGGGCCAGAATGAGCAGTTCTTC. It specifies CASTSSSGGQNEQFF.

The rearrangement links TRBV7-6 to TRBJ2-5; maybe TRBD2 (6 bases). Trimming left V 5 bases short and J 5 bases short, with 18 bases between. Per germline, CDR1 SGHVS and CDR2 FNYEAQ. The CDR3 loop spans 15 amino acids. The CDR3 region is CASSPTRGSWETQYF. The CDR3 region has the DNA TGTGCCAGCAGCCCGACTAGAGGAAGCTGGGAGACCCAGTACTTC.

The chain employs TRBV3-1 (or the pseudogene TRBV3-2) and TRBJ1-2; D not resolved. Germline loops: CDR1 LGHDT, CDR2 YNNKEL (reference sequence). Trimming removed 0 bases from V and 5 bases from J, with 13 bases in between. The CDR3 totals 15 residues. CDR3 protein: CASSQDSKRPYGYTF. CDR3 DNA: TGTGCCAGCAGCCAAGATTCCAAGCGCCCGTATGGCTACACCTTC.

J is TRBJ1-1 and V is TRBV5-5, with D perhaps TRBD1 (5 bases). The V gene's germline CDR1 is SGHKS and CDR2 YYEKEE (reference sequence). V lost 3 bases, J lost 1 base, and 13 bases lay in between. This CDR3 spans 15 amino acids. The DNA for the CDR3 is TGTGCCAGCAGCTATCCACAGGTGCCGAACACTGAAGCTTTCTTT. Translation gives CASSYPQVPNTEAFF.

This clone was seen a few times. The V gene is TRBV27, the J gene TRBJ1-1; TRBD1 matches at 9 bases. The ends lost 5 bases at V and 6 bases at J; junction bases unmatched: 10. Germline lookup yields CDR1 MNHEY and CDR2 SMNVEV (reference sequence). The CDR3 sequence is 15 residues long. CDR3 sequence reads: CASSGRPGQGPEAFF. CDR3 in DNA: TGTGCCAGCAGTGGGAGACCGGGACAGGGCCCTGAAGCTTTCTTT.

This clone appeared a single time. The rearrangement uses TRBV2 and TRBJ1-5, with 7 nucleotides matching TRBD1. The CDR3 is 17 residues long. Trimming removed 2 bases from V and 4 bases from J; junction bases left unmatched: 11. Germline CDR1 reads SNHLY; CDR2 reads FYNNEI. The chain's CDR3 is CASSERDRAGRNQPQHF. The CDR3 region has the DNA TGTGCCAGCAGTGAACGCGACAGGGCGGGTCGAAATCAGCCCCAGCATTTT.

The V gene is TRBV6-5, the J gene TRBJ1-2; tentative D call: TRBD1 (6 bases). V dropped 8 bases and J dropped 4 bases, with 20 bases sitting between them. The CDR3 spans 15 residues. Germline CDR1 and CDR2: MNHEY and SVGAGI. The CDR3 loop reads CASRPQQGTIYGYTF. CDR3 DNA sequence: TGTGCCAGCCGACCTCAACAGGGCACCATCTATGGCTACACCTTC.

This clone was picked up a small number of times. The V and J genes are TRBV2 and TRBJ2-5; TRBD2 matches 7 bases. Germline CDR1 SNHLY, CDR2 FYNNEI. CDR3 size: 15 residues. V gave up 6 bases and J gave up 2 bases; unmatched junction bases: 9. The CDR3 region has the DNA TGTGCCAGCAGCGAAACTCCGCGGGAGCAAGAGACCCAGTACTTC. This codes for CASSETPREQETQYF.

The rearrangement links TRBV12-5 to TRBJ1-4; weak D call: TRBD1 (5 bases). Trimming took 0 bases from V and 7 from J, leaving 18 bases between them. This CDR3 is 17 amino acids long. Germline CDR1 LGHNT, CDR2 FRNRAP. The CDR3 DNA sequence: TGTGCTAGTGGTTTGGTACTGACAGCCACAAGGACTGAAAAACTGTTTTTT. Translation gives CASGLVLTATRTEKLFF.

The gene calls are TRBV7-2 and TRBJ2-7; 9 bases match TRBD1. Germline CDR1 reads SGHTA; CDR2 reads FQGNSA. V shed 5 bases and J 0 bases; nucleotides not matched to a gene: 5. The length of the CDR3 is 15 residues. DNA of the CDR3: TGTGCCAGCAGCAAAGGGACAGGGACCTCCTACGAGCAGTACTTC. This translates into CASSKGTGTSYEQYF.

The chain joins TRBV13 to TRBJ2-7; D may be TRBD2 (5 bases). Germline CDR1 reads PRHDT; CDR2 reads FYEKMQ (reference sequence). The V end lost 1 base, the J end lost 7 bases, and 8 bases lay between the germline ends. The CDR3 loop spans 12 amino acids. The CDR3, as DNA: TGTGCCAGCAGCTTAGCAGGCGGGGAGCAGTACTTC. Protein: CASSLAGGEQYF.

The count of this clone is one. The J gene is TRBJ1-4, the V gene TRBV5-1, with D possibly matching TRBD1 (5 bases). This CDR3 spans 13 amino acids. CDR1 and CDR2 (germline): SGHRS, YFSETQ. The V end lost 4 bases, the J end lost 8 bases, and 12 bases lay between the germline ends. DNA of the CDR3: TGCGCCAGCAGCCCTGGGGGGGAAGAAAAACTGTTTTTT. Protein product: CASSPGGEEKLFF.

The CDR3 nucleotides read TGTGCCAGCAGCTTCGGGACTAGCATATCCAATGAGCAGTTCTTC. This encodes CASSFGTSISNEQFF. J is TRBJ2-1 and V is TRBV5-4, with TRBD2 matching 9 bases. The CDR3 runs 15 residues. Germline loops: CDR1 SGHNT, CDR2 YYREEE (reference sequence). The J segment lost 6 bases and the V segment lost 2 bases, leaving 6 bases of the junction unmatched.

The genes are TRBV5-1 and TRBJ2-5, with 12 nucleotides matching TRBD2. Losses at the gene ends were 1 base for V and 5 bases for J; bases not matched to a gene: 9. The CDR3 is 17 residues long. Germline V gene sequence: CDR1 SGHRS, CDR2 YFSETQ. The CDR3 DNA reads as TGCGCCAGCAGCTTGTTCGGGACTAGCGGGTCGGGGGAGACCCAGTACTTC. As protein: CASSLFGTSGSGETQYF.

In nucleotides, the CDR3 is TGTGCCAGCAGAGGGACTACTCAAGAGACCCAGTACTTC. Encoded protein: CASRGTTQETQYF. This chain connects TRBV12-3 or TRBV12-4 to TRBJ2-5, with TRBD2 identical over 7 bases. This CDR3 has 13 residues. V shed 6 bases, J shed 2 bases, and the junction held 3 bases outside the gene matches.

The chain joins TRBV18 to TRBJ2-5; 7 bases align to TRBD2. V dropped 3 bases and J dropped 4; count of bases not matched to a gene: 11. CDR1 and CDR2 from the germline V gene are KGHSH and LQKENI. The CDR3 consists of 16 residues. The CDR3 spells CASSPVRAGRGETQYF. CDR3 bases: TGTGCCAGCTCACCGGTCAGAGCGGGGAGGGGAGAGACCCAGTACTTC.

The chain has TRBV27 and TRBJ2-7, with TRBD1 identical over 8 bases. This CDR3 has 15 amino acids. Germline values: CDR1 MNHEY, CDR2 SMNVEV (reference sequence). Trimming cost V 4 bases and J 3 bases; bases outside gene matches: 8. The CDR3 coding sequence is TGTGCCAGCAGTTCGCAGGGGGCTATGGGCTACGAGCAGTACTTC. This sequence encodes CASSSQGAMGYEQYF.

V gene TRBV2 combines with J gene TRBJ2-3; TRBD1 matches 7 bases. Trimming removed 7 bases from V and 6 bases from J; junction bases left unmatched: 10. The CDR3 runs to 14 residues. Germline values: CDR1 SNHLY, CDR2 FYNNEI. The CDR3 DNA reads as TGTGCCAGCATGTTGGTCTTGACAGGGGATACGCAGTATTTT. Its translation: CASMLVLTGDTQYF. Based on the CDR3 plus reference TRBV2 and TRBJ2-3, the full variable domain is EPEVTQTPSHQVTQMGQEVILRCVPISNHLYFYWYRQILGQKVEFLVSFYNNEISEKSEIFDDQFSVERPDGSNFTLKIRSTKLEDSAMYFCASMLVLTGDTQYFGPGTRLTVL.

This clone was seen a single time. The rearrangement joins TRBV12-3 or TRBV12-4 to TRBJ1-1; tentatively, D is TRBD1 (5 bases). Trimming removed 6 bases from V and 0 bases from J, with 8 bases in between. This CDR3 contains 13 residues. The CDR3 nucleotides are TGTGCCAGCAGATCGGGGGTGAACACTGAAGCTTTCTTT. Its translation: CASRSGVNTEAFF.

This clone has just a few counts. The rearrangement links TRBV7-9 to TRBJ1-3; D gene unclear. Germline V gene sequence: CDR1 SEHNR, CDR2 FQNEAQ (reference sequence). V dropped 1 base and J dropped 0 bases, with 10 bases sitting between them. The CDR3 is 16 residues long. The CDR3 loop reads CASSLGRRDSGNTIYF. CDR3 DNA: TGTGCCAGCAGCTTAGGCCGGAGAGACTCTGGAAACACCATATATTTT.

The chain couples TRBV10-2 to TRBJ2-7; TRBD1 matches at 7 bases. Germline CDR1 is WSHSY and CDR2 is SAAADI. After removal of 1 base from V and 1 base from J, the junction contained 7 bases not matched to a gene. The CDR3 is made up of 16 amino acids. The CDR3 protein is CASSEWIGGISYEQYF. CDR3 DNA: TGCGCCAGCAGTGAGTGGATAGGGGGCATTTCCTACGAGCAGTACTTC.

This clone appeared a few times. This sequence joins TRBV7-9 and TRBJ1-1, with a possible D match to TRBD1 (6 bases). CDR3 length equals 17 residues. The germline gives CDR1 SEHNR, CDR2 FQNEAQ (reference sequence). The V end lost 5 bases, the J end lost 4 bases, and 23 bases lay between the germline ends. In DNA, the CDR3 is TGTGCCAGCAGCCCACTGATTACGGACAGATTTCCCACTGAAGCTTTCTTT. As protein: CASSPLITDRFPTEAFF.

V and J are TRBV19 and TRBJ1-6, with TRBD1 as a possible D gene (5 bases). Germline V gene sequence: CDR1 LNHDA, CDR2 SQIVND (reference sequence). Trimming removed 7 bases at V and 0 bases at J, with 13 bases between. The CDR3 has 16 residues. The CDR3 region is CASIPGLSSYNSPLHF. In DNA, the CDR3 is TGTGCCAGTATCCCGGGACTGAGCTCCTATAATTCACCCCTCCACTTT.

This clone came up a few times. The chain couples TRBV7-2 to TRBJ1-5; no clear D. Germline values: CDR1 SGHTA, CDR2 FQGNSA. Trimming shortened V by 3 bases and J by 7 bases, and 7 bases separated the two germline ends. The length of the CDR3 is 12 residues. The CDR3: CASSFPGQPQHF. The CDR3 nucleotides are TGTGCCAGCAGCTTTCCGGGGCAGCCCCAGCATTTT.

This clone was seen once. This chain connects TRBV4-1 to TRBJ2-5, with D possibly matching TRBD1 (7 bases). This CDR3 is built from 14 residues. Deletions cut 1 base from V and 4 bases from J, with 10 bases between. Germline V gene data show CDR1 as MGHRA and CDR2 as YSYEKL. The CDR3 sequence: CASSQAGGRETQYF. The CDR3 nucleotides are TGCGCCAGCAGCCAAGCAGGGGGGAGAGAGACCCAGTACTTC.

V gene TRBV9 combines with J gene TRBJ1-4; possible D gene TRBD1, 5 bases. This CDR3 is built from 16 residues. Germline V gives CDR1 SGDLS, CDR2 YYNGEE. V was clipped by 0 bases and J by 5 bases, with 14 bases between them. CDR3 region: CASSVDLAGQNEKLFF. CDR3 in DNA: TGTGCCAGCAGCGTAGATTTGGCAGGGCAGAATGAAAAACTGTTTTTT.

J is TRBJ2-7 and V is TRBV6-6; 8 bases line up with TRBD1. The CDR3 sequence is 14 residues long. Germline CDR1 and CDR2: MNHNY and SVGAGI (reference sequence). V lost 6 bases to trimming and J lost 2 bases; unmatched junction nucleotides: 6. The CDR3 DNA follows: TGTGCCAGCAGCGCAGGGGGCCTCGCCTACGAGCAGTACTTC. This sequence encodes CASSAGGLAYEQYF.